This T cell receptor (beta chain) was observed in a study of blood T cell repertoires in COVID-19. Whole-study context: Collection of acute and convalescent COVID-19 samples took place in the United States, Italy and Spain. The analysed material was cDNA or gDNA that came from T cells, B-cell-depleted T cells, or PBMCs.

The study recruited people aged about 18 to 90 years across some 23 US areas. Donors were grouped by their self-reported clinical history. Here immunoSEQ multiplex PCR was the method, and the copy in TCRdb shows in-frame clones only, minus some. The sample lists nearly 300,000 clones; 89% were seen once. CDR3 length: 16 residues. The germline gives CDR1 LNHDA, CDR2 SQIVND (reference sequence). Trimming took 3 bases from V and 7 from J, leaving 18 bases between them. This chain connects TRBV19 to TRBJ2-2; no definite D call. The sequence was obtained from a woman aged 45-65 years who had been exposed to COVID-19. Sequencing was done on a sample of PBMCs or T cells enriched from blood (not recorded which). The CDR3 region is CASSIRVTVDLGELFF. In DNA form, the CDR3 reads TGTGCCAGTAGTATTCGGGTCACGGTCGATCTCGGGGAGCTGTTTTTT.